This TCR beta chain was sequenced during a study of OX40 agonist ivuxolimab in advanced cancers. Looking at the study overall: Patients received intravenous ivuxolimab every 2 weeks at 0.01 to 10 mg/kg. Partial responses occurred in three patients (one hepatocellular carcinoma, two cutaneous melanoma). Study-wide points: Clonal expansion was seen in CD4+ and CD8+ blood T cells by week 6 at 0.1 to 3.0 mg/kg.

Looked up from germline, CDR1 is SGHTA and CDR2 is FQGNSA. V was pared by 5 bases and J by 10 bases, with 23 bases between. The CDR3 sequence is 16 residues long. Patients with a history of autoimmune disease or on systemic immunosuppression were excluded. On this clone itself: As yet, its antigen is unknown.

Some clones are missing from TCRdb's copy, which holds only in-frame ones; the method was immunoSEQ multiplex PCR. This table holds fewer than 50,000 clones, about three quarters found once. Sample: CD4+ or CD8+ T cells sorted from blood, taken in a trial of the OX40 agonist ivuxolimab. This rearrangement joins TRBV7-2 to TRBJ1-4; D gene uncertain. This receptor was taken from an adult with an advanced solid tumor such as melanoma, head and neck, liver or kidney cancer. For the CDR3, the DNA is TGTGCCAGCAGCACTCCAAGGAACAGACTAGGAGGAAAACTGTTTTTT. This encodes CASSTPRNRLGGKLFF.